The rows below give T cell receptor beta chains drawn from one sample of a study of blood T cells in healthy people across ages. Each CDR3 protein is one row after TCRdb ran MiXCR on the 5' RACE reads. The table has 650,000 to 800,000 distinct CDR3 sequences, roughly 44% seen once. Sequenced input: blood. These receptors were collected from a man in his sixties in good health. Each CDR3 is given with its conserved first and last residue. A D gene is named only where the DNA matches it firmly. Not all rows give a size; the values are once, few, many and, for expanded clones, a class.

d_gene | j_gene | abundance | v_gene | CDR3aa | CDR3nt
- | TRBJ2-1 | - | TRBV9 | CASSGWGGSYNEQFF | TGTGCCAGCAGTGGTTGGGGGGGCAGCTACAATGAGCAGTTCTTC
- | TRBJ2-1 | - | TRBV6-2/TRBV6-3 | CASSLNPNEQFF | TGTGCCAGCAGCCTTAACCCCAATGAGCAGTTCTTC
- | TRBJ1-5 | - | TRBV21-1 | CASSKVGTTWGNQPQHF | TGTGCCAGCAGCAAAGTCGGCACAACCTGGGGCAATCAGCCCCAGCATTTT
- | TRBJ1-1 | - | TRBV9 | CARSVAEGVEAFF | TGTGCCCGCAGCGTAGCTGAGGGGGTTGAAGCTTTCTTT
- | TRBJ2-1 | few | TRBV25-1 | CASSGMGGHVLFSNEQFF | TGTGCCAGCAGTGGTATGGGGGGGCACGTACTATTTTCCAATGAGCAGTTCTTC
- | TRBJ2-5 | - | TRBV12-3/TRBV12-4 | CASSIRGGEAQYF | TGTGCCAGCAGTATTAGGGGGGGAGAGGCCCAGTACTTC
TRBD1 | TRBJ2-7 | - | TRBV18 | CASSPFQDRGLYEQYF | TGTGCCAGCTCACCATTTCAGGACAGGGGGCTCTACGAGCAGTACTTC
TRBD1 | TRBJ1-1 | - | TRBV11-3 | CASSQGQGARRAFF | TGTGCCAGCAGCCAAGGACAGGGGGCGAGACGAGCTTTCTTT
TRBD1 | TRBJ2-3 | - | TRBV20-1 | CSAEPRDSGKSTDTQYF | TGCAGTGCTGAACCCCGGGACAGCGGAAAAAGCACAGATACGCAGTATTTT
- | TRBJ2-4 | - | TRBV7-2 | CASSLDSGVAKNIQYF | TGTGCCAGCAGCTTAGATTCAGGGGTAGCCAAAAACATTCAGTACTTC
- | TRBJ1-1 | - | TRBV29-1 | CSVESAGFITEAFF | TGCAGCGTTGAATCGGCAGGATTTATCACTGAAGCTTTCTTT
- | TRBJ1-2 | few | TRBV9 | CASSVEARRYGYTF | TGTGCCAGCAGCGTAGAGGCGAGACGCTATGGCTACACCTTC
- | TRBJ2-5 | few | TRBV9 | CVCRRGQGETQYF | TGTGTCTGCCGCCGGGGGCAAGGGGAGACCCAGTACTTC
TRBD2 | TRBJ2-1 | - | TRBV4-3 | CASSQATSGSLNEQFF | TGCGCCAGCAGCCAAGCAACTAGCGGGAGCTTGAACGAGCAGTTCTTC
TRBD1 | TRBJ2-1 | few | TRBV20-1 | CSAMQGASSYNEQFF | TGCAGTGCTATGCAGGGGGCGAGCTCCTACAATGAGCAGTTCTTC
- | TRBJ2-1 | few | TRBV7-2 | CASSLKVSGGGGPTSGQFF | TGTGCCAGCAGCTTAAAGGTTTCTGGAGGCGGGGGCCCGACCTCGGGGCAGTTCTTC
- | TRBJ1-4 | - | TRBV30 | CAWRSWDEKLFF | TGTGCCTGGAGGTCGTGGGATGAAAAACTGTTTTTT
- | TRBJ2-3 | - | TRBV27 | CASSFLPPSTDTQYF | TGTGCCAGCAGTTTTCTTCCCCCTAGCACAGATACGCAGTATTTT
- | TRBJ2-1 | few | TRBV10-2 | CASRGGLSYNEQFF | TGCGCCAGCAGGGGGGGCCTCTCCTACAATGAGCAGTTCTTC
- | TRBJ1-5 | few | TRBV29-1 | CGVGGRGSNQPQHF | TGCGGCGTTGGGGGCAGGGGAAGCAATCAGCCCCAGCATTTT
- | TRBJ2-5 | - | TRBV9 | CTSSPGTPKGETQYF | TGTACCAGCAGCCCCGGAACCCCGAAGGGAGAGACCCAGTACTTC
- | TRBJ1-4 | few | TRBV4-1 | CASSQDRGGNEEKLFF | TGCGCCAGCAGCCAAGATCGGGGCGGGAATGAGGAAAAACTGTTTTTT
- | TRBJ2-5 | few | TRBV12-3/TRBV12-4 | CASRLGGSETQYF | TGTGCCAGCAGATTGGGTGGGTCAGAGACCCAGTACTTC
- | TRBJ1-2 | - | TRBV10-3 | CAISEARGDYGYTF | TGTGCCATCAGTGAAGCCAGGGGTGACTATGGCTACACCTTC
TRBD2 | TRBJ2-3 | few | TRBV29-1 | CSVFTTSGRTDTQYF | TGCAGCGTTTTTACAACTAGCGGACGCACAGATACGCAGTATTTT
- | TRBJ2-1 | - | TRBV29-1 | CSVEDKLNEQFF | TGCAGCGTTGAAGATAAATTAAATGAGCAGTTCTTC
TRBD1 | TRBJ1-6 | few | TRBV2 | CASSEGDRGNSPLHF | TGTGCCAGCAGTGAAGGAGACAGGGGAAATTCACCCCTCCACTTT
- | TRBJ1-5 | - | TRBV20-1 | CSARGSGPNQPQHF | TGCAGTGCTAGAGGTAGTGGACCCAATCAGCCCCAGCATTTT
TRBD2 | TRBJ2-3 | - | TRBV19 | CASSQTSAGTDTQYF | TGTGCCAGTAGTCAGACTAGCGCGGGCACAGATACGCAGTATTTT
TRBD2 | TRBJ2-3 | few | TRBV12-3/TRBV12-4 | CASSFGGLANTQYF | TGTGCCAGCAGTTTTGGGGGACTAGCGAATACGCAGTATTTT
TRBD1 | TRBJ2-7 | - | TRBV20-1 | CSARPRDRSYGQYF | TGCAGTGCTAGACCAAGGGACAGGAGCTATGGGCAGTACTTC
TRBD1 | TRBJ2-1 | many | TRBV4-1 | CASTHEPTGGVGDEQFF | TGCGCCAGCACCCACGAACCGACAGGGGGCGTCGGCGATGAGCAGTTCTTC
TRBD2 | TRBJ2-5 | few | TRBV25-1 | CASSEIGAGGETQYF | TGTGCCAGCAGTGAAATTGGGGCGGGGGGAGAGACCCAGTACTTC
- | TRBJ2-2 | - | TRBV11-2 | CASSLVGRELFF | TGTGCCAGCAGCTTAGTTGGCAGGGAGCTGTTTTTT
TRBD2 | TRBJ2-1 | - | TRBV7-9 | CASSYGTSGPQETQFF | TGTGCCAGCAGCTATGGGACTAGCGGGCCCCAAGAGACCCAGTTCTTC
- | TRBJ1-1 | few | TRBV2 | CASRLRGNTEAFF | TGTGCCAGCAGACTACGGGGGAACACTGAAGCTTTCTTT
- | TRBJ2-1 | many | TRBV4-1 | CASSQSRDSKKYNEQFF | TGCGCCAGCAGCCAGAGCCGGGACTCGAAAAAATACAATGAGCAGTTCTTC
- | TRBJ2-3 | few | TRBV6-1 | CASSESSIAATDTQYF | TGTGCCAGCAGTGAAAGTTCGATAGCGGCCACAGATACGCAGTATTTT
TRBD1 | TRBJ1-2 | - | TRBV20-1 | CSARNRGRSYGYTF | TGCAGTGCTAGAAACAGGGGTCGATCCTATGGCTACACCTTC
TRBD1 | TRBJ2-5 | - | TRBV20-1 | CSAPPGGKETQYF | TGCAGTGCGCCCCCAGGGGGCAAAGAGACCCAGTACTTC
TRBD2 | TRBJ2-1 | - | TRBV7-9 | CASSDSGTSGVKETQFF | TGTGCCAGCAGCGATTCCGGGACTAGCGGGGTAAAAGAGACCCAGTTCTTC
TRBD1 | TRBJ1-1 | - | TRBV20-1 | CSARPGTDTEAFF | TGCAGTGCTAGACCAGGGACAGACACTGAAGCTTTCTTT
- | TRBJ1-2 | few | TRBV20-1 | CSLRGFRQGREYGYTF | TGCAGCCTACGAGGCTTTCGGCAGGGGCGGGAGTATGGCTACACCTTC
TRBD2 | TRBJ2-3 | few | TRBV20-1 | CSAGGLAGASDTQYF | TGCAGTGCAGGCGGACTAGCGGGGGCCTCAGATACGCAGTATTTT
- | TRBJ2-2 | - | TRBV7-9 | CASSGPGTSPNTGELFF | TGTGCCAGCAGCGGACCTGGGACCAGCCCGAACACCGGGGAGCTGTTTTTT
- | TRBJ1-2 | many | TRBV27 | CASSLNRDNYGYTF | TGTGCCAGCAGTCTAAACAGGGATAACTATGGCTACACCTTC
- | TRBJ1-2 | - | TRBV6-6 | CASSDTSVRTRVNTF | TGTGCCAGCAGTGACACATCGGTCCGCACTCGAGTGAACACCTTC
- | TRBJ1-5 | few | TRBV20-1 | CSASGGNQPQHF | TGCAGTGCCTCGGGTGGAAATCAGCCCCAGCATTTT
TRBD2 | TRBJ2-1 | - | TRBV5-1 | CASSLQSGGVNEQFF | TGCGCCAGCAGCTTGCAGAGCGGGGGGGTCAATGAGCAGTTCTTC
TRBD1 | TRBJ2-3 | - | TRBV19 | CASSTRLRDRGVTDTQYF | TGTGCCAGTAGTACCAGGCTCCGGGACAGGGGAGTAACAGATACGCAGTATTTT